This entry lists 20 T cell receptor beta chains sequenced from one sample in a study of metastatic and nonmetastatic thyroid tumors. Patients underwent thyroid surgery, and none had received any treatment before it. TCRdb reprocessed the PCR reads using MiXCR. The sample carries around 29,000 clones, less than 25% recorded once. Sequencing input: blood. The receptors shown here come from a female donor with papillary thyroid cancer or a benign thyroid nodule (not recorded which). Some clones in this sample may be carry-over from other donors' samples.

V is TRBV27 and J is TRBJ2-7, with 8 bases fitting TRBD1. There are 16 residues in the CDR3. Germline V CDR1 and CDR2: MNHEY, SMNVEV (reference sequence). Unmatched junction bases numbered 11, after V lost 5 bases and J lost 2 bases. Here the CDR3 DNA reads TGTGCCAGCAGTCCTGACGTGGGGACAGGTACCTACGAGCAGTACTTC. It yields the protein CASSPDVGTGTYEQYF.

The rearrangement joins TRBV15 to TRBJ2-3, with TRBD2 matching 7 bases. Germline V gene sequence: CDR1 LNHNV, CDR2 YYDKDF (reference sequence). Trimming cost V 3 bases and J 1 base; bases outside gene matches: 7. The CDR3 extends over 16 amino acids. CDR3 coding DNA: TGTGCCACCAGCAGGTCTCGGGGGAGGGGCACAGATACGCAGTATTTT. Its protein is CATSRSRGRGTDTQYF.

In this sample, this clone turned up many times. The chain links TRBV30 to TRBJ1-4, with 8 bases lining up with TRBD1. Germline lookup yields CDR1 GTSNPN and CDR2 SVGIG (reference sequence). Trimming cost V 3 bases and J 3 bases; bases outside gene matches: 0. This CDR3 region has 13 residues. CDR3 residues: CAWRDRANEKLFF. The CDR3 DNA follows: TGTGCCTGGAGGGACAGGGCTAATGAAAAACTGTTTTTT.

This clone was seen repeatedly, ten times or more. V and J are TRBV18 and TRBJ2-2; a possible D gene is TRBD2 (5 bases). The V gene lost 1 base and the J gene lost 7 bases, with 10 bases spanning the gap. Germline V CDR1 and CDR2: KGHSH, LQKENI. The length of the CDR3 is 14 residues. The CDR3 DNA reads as TGTGCCAGCTCACCACTCGAGGGAATCGGGGAGCTGTTTTTT. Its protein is CASSPLEGIGELFF.

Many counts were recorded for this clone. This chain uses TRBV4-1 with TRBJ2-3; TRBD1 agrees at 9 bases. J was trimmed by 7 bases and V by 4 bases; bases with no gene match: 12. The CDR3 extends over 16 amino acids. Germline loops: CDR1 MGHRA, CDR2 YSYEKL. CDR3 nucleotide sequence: TGCGCCAGCAGCCGCGCCGGGACAGGGTCAGTAAATACGCAGTATTTT. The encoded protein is CASSRAGTGSVNTQYF.

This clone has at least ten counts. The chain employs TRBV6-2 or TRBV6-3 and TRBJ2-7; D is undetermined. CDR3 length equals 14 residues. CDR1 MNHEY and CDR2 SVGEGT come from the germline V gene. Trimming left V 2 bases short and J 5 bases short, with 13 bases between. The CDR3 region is CASSYQPSRDEQYF. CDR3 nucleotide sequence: TGTGCCAGCAGTTACCAGCCGAGCCGCGACGAGCAGTACTTC.

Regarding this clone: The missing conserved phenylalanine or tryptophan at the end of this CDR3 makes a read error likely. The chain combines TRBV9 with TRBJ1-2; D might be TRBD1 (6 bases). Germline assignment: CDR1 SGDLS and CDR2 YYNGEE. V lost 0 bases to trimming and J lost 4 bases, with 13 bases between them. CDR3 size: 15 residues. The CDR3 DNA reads TGTGCCAGCAGCGTAGCCCAGGGGCCGGGCTATGGCTACACCTTG. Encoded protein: CASSVAQGPGYGYTL.

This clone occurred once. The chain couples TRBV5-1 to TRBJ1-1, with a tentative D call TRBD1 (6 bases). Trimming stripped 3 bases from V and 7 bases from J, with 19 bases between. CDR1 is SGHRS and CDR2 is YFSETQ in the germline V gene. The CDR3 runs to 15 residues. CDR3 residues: CASSYTTVGANEAFF. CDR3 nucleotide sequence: TGCGCCAGCAGCTATACTACAGTGGGGGCAAATGAAGCTTTCTTT.

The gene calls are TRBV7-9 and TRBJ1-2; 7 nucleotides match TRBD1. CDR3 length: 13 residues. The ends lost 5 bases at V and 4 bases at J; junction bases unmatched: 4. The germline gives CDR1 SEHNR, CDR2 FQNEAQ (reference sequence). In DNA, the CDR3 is TGTGCCAGCAGCGCCGGGACAGCCTATGGCTACACCTTC. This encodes CASSAGTAYGYTF.

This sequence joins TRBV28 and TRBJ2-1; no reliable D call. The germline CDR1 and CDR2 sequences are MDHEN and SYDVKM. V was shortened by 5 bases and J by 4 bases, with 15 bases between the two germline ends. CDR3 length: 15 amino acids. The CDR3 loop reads CASSRSGSSYNEQFF. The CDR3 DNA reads TGTGCCAGCAGTCGGTCGGGCAGTAGTTACAATGAGCAGTTCTTC. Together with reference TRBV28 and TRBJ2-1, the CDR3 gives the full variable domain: DVKVTQSSRYLVKRTGEKVFLECVQDMDHENMFWYRQDPGLGLRLIYFSYDVKMKEKGDIPEGYSVSREKKERFSLILESASTNQTSMYLCASSRSGSSYNEQFFGPGTRLTVL.

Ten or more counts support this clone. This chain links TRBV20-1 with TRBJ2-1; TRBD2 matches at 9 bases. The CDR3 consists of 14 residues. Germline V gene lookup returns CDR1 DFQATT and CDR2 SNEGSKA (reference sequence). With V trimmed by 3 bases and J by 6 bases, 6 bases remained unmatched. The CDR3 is CSARGGGAFNEQFF. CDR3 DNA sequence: TGCAGTGCTAGGGGCGGGGGGGCCTTCAATGAGCAGTTCTTC.

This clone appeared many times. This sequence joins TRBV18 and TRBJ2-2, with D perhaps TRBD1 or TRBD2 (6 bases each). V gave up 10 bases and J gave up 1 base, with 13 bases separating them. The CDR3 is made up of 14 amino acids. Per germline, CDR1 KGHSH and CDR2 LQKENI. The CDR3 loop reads CATFGGMNTGELFF. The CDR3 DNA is TGTGCCACTTTCGGGGGCATGAACACCGGGGAGCTGTTTTTT.

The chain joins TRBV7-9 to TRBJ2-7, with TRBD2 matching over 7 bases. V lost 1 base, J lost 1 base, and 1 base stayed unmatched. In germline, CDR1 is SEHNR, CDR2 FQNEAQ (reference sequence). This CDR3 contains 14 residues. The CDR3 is CASSLDSGSYEQYF. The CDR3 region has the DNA TGTGCCAGCAGCTTAGATAGCGGGTCCTACGAGCAGTACTTC.

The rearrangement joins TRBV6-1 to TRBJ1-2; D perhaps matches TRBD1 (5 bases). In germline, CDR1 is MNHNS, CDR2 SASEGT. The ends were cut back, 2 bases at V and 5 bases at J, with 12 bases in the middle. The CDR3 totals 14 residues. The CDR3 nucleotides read TGTGCCAGCAGTGAACCCGGGGGAGGATATGGCTACACCTTC. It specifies CASSEPGGGYGYTF.

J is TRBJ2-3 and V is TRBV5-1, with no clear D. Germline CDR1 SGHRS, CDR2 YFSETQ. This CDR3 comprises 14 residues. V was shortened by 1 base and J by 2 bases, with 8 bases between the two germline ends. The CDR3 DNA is TGCGCCAGCAGCTTGAAAGCCGACACAGATACGCAGTATTTT. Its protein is CASSLKADTDTQYF.

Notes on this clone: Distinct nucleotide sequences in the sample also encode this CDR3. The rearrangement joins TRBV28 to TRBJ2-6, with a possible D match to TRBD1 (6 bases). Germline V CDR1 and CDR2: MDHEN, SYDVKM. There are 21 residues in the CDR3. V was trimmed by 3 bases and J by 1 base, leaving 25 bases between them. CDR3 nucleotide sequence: TGTGCCAGCAGTTTTACCTATCAGTATCGACAGGAGATTTCTGGGGCCAACGTCCTGACTTTC. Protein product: CASSFTYQYRQEISGANVLTF.

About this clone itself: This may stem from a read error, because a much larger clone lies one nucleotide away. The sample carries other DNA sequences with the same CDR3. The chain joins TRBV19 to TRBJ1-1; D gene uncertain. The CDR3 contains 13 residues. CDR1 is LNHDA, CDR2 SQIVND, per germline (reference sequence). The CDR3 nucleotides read TGTGCCAGTAGGGACGGTCAAGACACTGAGGCTTTCTTT. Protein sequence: CASRDGQDTEAFF.

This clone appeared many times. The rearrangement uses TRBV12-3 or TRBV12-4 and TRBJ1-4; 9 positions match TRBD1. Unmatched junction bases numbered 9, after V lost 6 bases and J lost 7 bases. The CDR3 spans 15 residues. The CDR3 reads CASSMTGGLGEKLFF. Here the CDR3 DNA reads TGTGCCAGCAGCATGACAGGGGGTTTAGGTGAAAAACTGTTTTTT.

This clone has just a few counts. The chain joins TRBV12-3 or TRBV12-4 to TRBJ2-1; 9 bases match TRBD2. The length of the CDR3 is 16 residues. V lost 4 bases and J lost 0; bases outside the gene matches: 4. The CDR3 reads CASSSGTSPSYNEQFF. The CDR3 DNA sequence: TGTGCCAGCAGTTCTGGGACTAGCCCCTCCTACAATGAGCAGTTCTTC.

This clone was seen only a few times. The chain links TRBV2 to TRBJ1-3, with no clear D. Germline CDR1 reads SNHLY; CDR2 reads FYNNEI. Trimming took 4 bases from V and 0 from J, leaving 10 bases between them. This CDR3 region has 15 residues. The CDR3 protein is CASSATVYSGNTIYF. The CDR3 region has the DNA TGTGCCAGCAGTGCTACAGTCTACTCTGGAAACACCATATATTTT. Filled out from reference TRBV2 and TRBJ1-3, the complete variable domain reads EPEVTQTPSHQVTQMGQEVILRCVPISNHLYFYWYRQILGQKVEFLVSFYNNEISEKSEIFDDQFSVERPDGSNFTLKIRSTKLEDSAMYFCASSATVYSGNTIYFGEGSWLTVV.